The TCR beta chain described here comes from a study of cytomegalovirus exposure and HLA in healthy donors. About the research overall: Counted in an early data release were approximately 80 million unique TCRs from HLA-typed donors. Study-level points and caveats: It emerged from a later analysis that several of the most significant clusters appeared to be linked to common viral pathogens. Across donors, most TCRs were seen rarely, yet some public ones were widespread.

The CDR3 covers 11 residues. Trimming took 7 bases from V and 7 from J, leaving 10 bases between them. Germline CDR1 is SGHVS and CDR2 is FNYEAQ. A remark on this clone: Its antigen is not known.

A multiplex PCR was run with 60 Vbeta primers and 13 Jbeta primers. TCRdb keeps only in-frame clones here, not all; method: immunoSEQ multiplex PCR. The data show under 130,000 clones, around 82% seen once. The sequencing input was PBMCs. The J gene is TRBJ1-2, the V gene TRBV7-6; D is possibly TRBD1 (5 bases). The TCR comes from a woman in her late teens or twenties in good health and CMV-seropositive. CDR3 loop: CASTAGGGYTF. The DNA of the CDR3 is TGTGCCAGCACCGCGGGGGGTGGCTACACCTTC.